Listed here are 13 T cell receptor beta chains from one sample, sequenced in a study of PD-1 blockade in classical Hodgkin lymphoma. Time point defined: cycle 4 day 1 (C4D1), after 5 to 7 weeks of nivolumab. Each and every patient relapsed after autologous stem cell transplantation, and patients got differing brentuximab vedotin exposure. Clones were sequenced by immunoSEQ multiplex PCR, and TCRdb holds only the in-frame ones, with some missing. The sample carries 20,000 to 25,000 clones, 81% recorded once. Sequenced material: peripheral blood mononuclear cells (PBMCs), taken before the fourth cycle of nivolumab. These receptors were collected from a human donor with classical Hodgkin lymphoma.

This chain links TRBV28 with TRBJ1-3, with a weak D call TRBD1 (6 bases). The germline V gene has CDR1 MDHEN and CDR2 SYDVKM. The CDR3 is 17 residues long. With 6 bases removed from V and 3 bases from J, the gap between germline ends came to 21 bases. The CDR3 region has the DNA TGTGCCAGCAGCTTGGGGCTCTCGGGGGCGAGTGGAAACACCATATATTTT. This gives the protein CASSLGLSGASGNTIYF. Supplemented by reference TRBV28 and TRBJ1-3, the full variable domain reads DVKVTQSSRYLVKRTGEKVFLECVQDMDHENMFWYRQDPGLGLRLIYFSYDVKMKEKGDIPEGYSVSREKKERFSLILESASTNQTSMYLCASSLGLSGASGNTIYFGEGSWLTVV.

The chain employs TRBV7-9 and TRBJ2-1; D gene unclear. CDR1 and CDR2 (germline): SEHNR, FQNEAQ (reference sequence). Trimming removed 5 bases from V and 0 bases from J, with 11 bases in between. This CDR3 comprises 15 residues. CDR3 nucleotides: TGTGCCAGCAGCAAGGACCGAACCTCCTACAATGAGCAGTTCTTC. Protein sequence: CASSKDRTSYNEQFF.

The V gene is TRBV6-1, the J gene TRBJ2-7; maybe TRBD1 (5 bases). V lost 5 bases to trimming and J lost 4 bases, with 15 bases between them. The CDR3 sequence is 14 residues long. The V gene's germline CDR1 is MNHNS and CDR2 SASEGT. The CDR3 region is CASSSIGVLYEQYF. CDR3 nucleotides: TGTGCCAGCAGTAGTATAGGGGTCCTTTACGAGCAGTACTTC.

This clone has just one count. The V call is TRBV7-9, the J call TRBJ1-6; TRBD1 matches at 10 bases. Trimming at V came to 5 bases and at J to 6 bases, leaving 7 bases not matched to a gene. The CDR3 runs 16 residues. The germline CDR1 and CDR2 sequences are SEHNR and FQNEAQ (reference sequence). CDR3 bases: TGTGCCAGCAGCCTTGGGACAGGGGCAACTAATTCACCCCTCCACTTT. It specifies CASSLGTGATNSPLHF.

This chain links TRBV4-2 with TRBJ1-1; D uncertain. The CDR3 covers 13 residues. The V gene's germline CDR1 is LGHNA and CDR2 YNFKEQ. Trimming cost V 3 bases and J 1 base, with 6 bases left between them. CDR3 coding DNA: TGTGCCAGCAGCCATCTCGGGAACACTGAAGCTTTCTTT. This encodes CASSHLGNTEAFF.

The CDR3 sequence: CASCRPANYGYTF. The CDR3 DNA reads as TGTGCCAGCTGCCGGCCTGCAAACTATGGCTACACCTTC. This rearrangement joins TRBV28 to TRBJ1-2; D is uncertain. V lost 8 bases, J lost 2 bases, and 12 bases lay in between. Germline values: CDR1 MDHEN, CDR2 SYDVKM. This CDR3 region has 13 residues.

This CDR3 reads CASTYGWLDYGYTF. For the CDR3, the DNA is TGTGCCAGCACCTATGGATGGTTAGACTATGGCTACACCTTC. This chain uses TRBV2 with TRBJ1-2, with D uncertain. Trimming cost V 7 bases and J 3 bases, with 15 bases left between them. Looked up from germline, CDR1 is SNHLY and CDR2 is FYNNEI. The length of the CDR3 is 14 residues.

As for this clone: In the same sample, other DNA sequences code for this CDR3. This rearrangement joins TRBV5-6 to TRBJ1-1; D is undetermined. The germline V gene encodes CDR1 SGHDT and CDR2 YYEEEE. The CDR3 is 11 amino acids. Between the trimmed V and J ends, which lost 4 bases and 6 bases, there was a span of 7 bases. The CDR3 DNA is TGTGCCAGCAGCCTGCAGGCTGAAGCTTTCTTT. Translated: CASSLQAEAFF.

The V call is TRBV4-2, the J call TRBJ1-1; D is possibly TRBD1 (5 bases). Germline CDR1 and CDR2: LGHNA and YNFKEQ. Trimming cost V 0 bases and J 1 base, with 6 bases left between them. CDR3 length equals 14 residues. Written as DNA, the CDR3 is TGTGCCAGCAGCCAAGAAAGGGGGAACACTGAAGCTTTCTTT. It translates to CASSQERGNTEAFF.

The J gene is TRBJ1-4, the V gene TRBV30; D is uncertain. The CDR3 is made up of 14 amino acids. Trimming removed 1 base from V and 8 bases from J, with 14 bases in between. CDR1 is GTSNPN and CDR2 is SVGIG in the germline V gene (reference sequence). CDR3 in amino acids: CAWSGPPDGEKLFF. The CDR3 DNA reads as TGTGCCTGGAGTGGACCACCGGACGGAGAAAAACTGTTTTTT.

The gene calls are TRBV30 and TRBJ1-1, with D perhaps TRBD1 (5 bases). The CDR3 length is 14 residues. Trimming removed 4 bases at V and 4 bases at J, with 16 bases between. The germline V gene encodes CDR1 GTSNPN and CDR2 SVGIG (reference sequence). The DNA of the CDR3 is TGTGCCTGGAACGTAAATGGAGGGGCCACTGAAGCTTTCTTT. Its protein product is CAWNVNGGATEAFF. The variable domain in full, with the rest retrieved from reference TRBV30 and TRBJ1-1, is SQTIHQWPATLVQPVGSPLSLECTVEGTSNPNLYWYRQAAGRGLQLLFYSVGIGQISSEVPQNLSASRPQDRQFILSSKKLLLSDSGFYLCAWNVNGGATEAFFGQGTRLTVV.

Only a few counts were recorded for this clone. This rearrangement joins TRBV30 to TRBJ1-1; D possibly corresponds to TRBD1 (5 bases). This CDR3 is 12 amino acids long. V was shortened by 1 base and J by 7 bases, with 10 bases between the two germline ends. CDR1 is GTSNPN and CDR2 is SVGIG in the germline V gene (reference sequence). This chain's CDR3 is CAWSGDRLEAFF. As DNA, the CDR3 is TGTGCCTGGAGTGGAGACAGACTTGAAGCTTTCTTT.

The chain recombines TRBV6-1 with TRBJ2-7; 7 bases fit TRBD1. CDR1 is MNHNS and CDR2 is SASEGT in the germline V gene. With 6 bases clipped from V and 0 bases from J, the junction kept 5 bases outside the gene matches. The CDR3 contains 14 residues. Written as DNA, the CDR3 is TGTGCCAGCAGCATCAGGGGGAGCTCCTACGAGCAGTACTTC. Translating it yields CASSIRGSSYEQYF.